The 24 T cell receptor beta chains below were found in one sample sequenced in a study of CD8+ T cells in alopecia areata. Extracted RNA was reverse transcribed into cDNA, the sequencing template. Sequencing was performed with immunoSEQ multiplex PCR; in TCRdb, only in-frame clones are kept and a portion is missing. Of 220,000 or so clones listed, about three fifths are singletons. The sequenced sample was CD4+ T cells sorted from blood, obtained at week 0. The receptors were gathered from a human donor with alopecia areata.

The CDR3 DNA is TGCGCCAGCAGCTTTGACAGGGGCTTAAGCACAGATACGCAGTATTTT. The encoded protein is CASSFDRGLSTDTQYF. V usage is TRBV5-1 and J usage is TRBJ2-3; TRBD1 agrees at 8 bases. The V gene end was trimmed by 2 bases and the J gene end by 0 bases; junction bases not matched to a gene: 5. The CDR3 is 16 amino acids. Germline CDR1 SGHRS, CDR2 YFSETQ. The full variable domain, its missing parts supplied by reference TRBV5-1 and TRBJ2-3, is KAGVTQTPRYLIKTRGQQVTLSCSPISGHRSVSWYQQTPGQGLQFLFEYFSETQRNKGNFPGRFSGRQFSNSRSEMNVSTLELGDSALYLCASSFDRGLSTDTQYFGPGTRLTVL.

V usage is TRBV11-1 and J usage is TRBJ2-5, with 8 bases fitting TRBD2. The germline gives CDR1 SGHAT, CDR2 FQDESV (reference sequence). The V segment lost 2 bases and the J segment 2 bases; nucleotides outside the gene matches: 13. This CDR3 spans 18 amino acids. The CDR3 spells CASSLYRVWREEQETQYF. The CDR3 DNA sequence: TGTGCCAGCAGCTTATATCGTGTTTGGCGGGAGGAGCAAGAGACCCAGTACTTC.

The chain recombines TRBV6-6 with TRBJ2-5; D is ambiguous. Trimming stripped 5 bases from V and 2 bases from J, with 9 bases between. The germline V gene has CDR1 MNHNY and CDR2 SVGAGI (reference sequence). The CDR3 runs 13 residues. CDR3 DNA: TGTGCCAGCAGTCCCCGCCAGCAAGAGACCCAGTACTTC. Protein sequence: CASSPRQQETQYF.

The V gene is TRBV7-9, the J gene TRBJ2-3, with 9 bases identical to TRBD1. Germline CDR1 reads SEHNR; CDR2 reads FQNEAQ (reference sequence). The ends lost 5 bases at V and 1 base at J; junction bases unmatched: 7. This CDR3 comprises 16 residues. The CDR3 sequence is CASSGRDRAGTDTQYF. The CDR3 DNA reads TGTGCCAGCAGCGGAAGGGACAGGGCAGGCACAGATACGCAGTATTTT.

This clone was counted once. The chain is built from TRBV6-5 and TRBJ1-1; a possible D gene is TRBD1 (6 bases). V gave up 0 bases and J gave up 5 bases, with 10 bases separating them. Germline values: CDR1 MNHEY, CDR2 SVGAGI. The CDR3 extends over 14 amino acids. This chain's CDR3 is CASSYSKGGTEAFF. CDR3 sequence (DNA): TGTGCCAGCAGTTACTCGAAAGGGGGAACTGAAGCTTTCTTT.

The chain is built from TRBV30 and TRBJ1-2, with D unclear. Germline-derived CDR1 and CDR2 are GTSNPN and SVGIG (reference sequence). The length of the CDR3 is 13 residues. Trimming took off 0 bases at V and 7 bases at J, with 12 bases between the two ends. The CDR3: CAWSVIESLGYTF. The CDR3 nucleotides read TGTGCCTGGAGTGTAATTGAGAGTCTTGGCTACACCTTC.

The gene calls are TRBV30 and TRBJ2-2, with unresolved D. The CDR3 runs 15 residues. Trimming left V 0 bases short and J 4 bases short, with 12 bases between. Germline CDR1 is GTSNPN and CDR2 is SVGIG (reference sequence). The CDR3: CAWSVLERGTGELFF. CDR3 coding DNA: TGTGCCTGGAGTGTACTCGAAAGAGGCACCGGGGAGCTGTTTTTT.

CDR3 residues: CASSPRTDSNQPQHF. The CDR3 coding sequence is TGTGCCAGCAGCCCGAGGACAGATAGCAATCAGCCCCAGCATTTT. This chain joins TRBV7-3 and TRBJ1-5, with D possibly matching TRBD1 (6 bases). The germline gives CDR1 SGHTA, CDR2 FQGTGA. V lost 5 bases and J lost 0, with 11 bases in between. This CDR3 region has 15 residues.

The rearrangement joins TRBV9 to TRBJ2-3; maybe TRBD1 (6 bases). Germline assignment: CDR1 SGDLS and CDR2 YYNGEE. The CDR3 is 15 residues long. V gave up 0 bases and J gave up 0 bases, with 8 bases separating them. The CDR3 reads CASSVGTESTDTQYF. The CDR3 nucleotides are TGTGCCAGCAGCGTAGGGACAGAGAGCACAGATACGCAGTATTTT.

The CDR3 region is CAWSLGLSNTEAFF. CDR3 DNA: TGTGCCTGGAGTCTGGGGCTTTCTAACACTGAAGCTTTCTTT. This sequence joins TRBV30 and TRBJ1-1, with a weak D call TRBD1 (5 bases). The V gene lost 2 bases and the J gene lost 2 bases, with 12 bases spanning the gap. The CDR3 has 14 amino acids. In germline, CDR1 is GTSNPN, CDR2 SVGIG (reference sequence).

The chain joins TRBV5-1 to TRBJ2-5; 11 nucleotides match TRBD2. Germline CDR1 is SGHRS and CDR2 is YFSETQ. The CDR3 consists of 14 residues. Losses at the gene ends were 5 bases for V and 3 bases for J; bases not matched to a gene: 3. The CDR3 is CASRKLAGEETQYF. As DNA, the CDR3 is TGCGCCAGCAGGAAACTAGCGGGGGAAGAGACCCAGTACTTC.

This clone was detected only a few times. The V gene is TRBV29-1, the J gene TRBJ2-3; D perhaps matches TRBD1 (5 bases). The CDR3 is made up of 13 amino acids. V lost 7 bases to trimming and J lost 0 bases, with 11 bases between them. Germline-derived CDR1 and CDR2 are SQVTM and ANQGSEA. CDR3 DNA sequence: TGCAGCGCTCCAGGGCCTAGCACAGATACGCAGTATTTT. Translation: CSAPGPSTDTQYF.

The rearrangement links TRBV5-1 to TRBJ2-6, with a possible D match to TRBD1 (6 bases). The CDR3 spans 16 residues. Trimming shortened V by 4 bases and J by 0 bases, and 11 bases separated the two germline ends. CDR1 and CDR2 (germline): SGHRS, YFSETQ. CDR3 in amino acids: CASSGDRRSGANVLTF. The DNA for the CDR3 is TGCGCCAGCAGCGGCGACAGGCGCTCTGGGGCCAACGTCCTGACTTTC.

The V call is TRBV11-2, the J call TRBJ2-1; D unresolved. The V gene's germline CDR1 is SGHAT and CDR2 FQNNGV. CDR3 length: 13 residues. V was trimmed by 0 bases and J by 12 bases, leaving 12 bases between them. The chain's CDR3 is CASSLDFADVQFF. In DNA, the CDR3 is TGTGCCAGCAGCTTAGATTTTGCGGACGTGCAGTTCTTC.

This clone was picked up a small number of times. The J gene is TRBJ2-1, the V gene TRBV2; 9 nucleotides match TRBD2. This CDR3 region has 13 residues. Germline-derived CDR1 and CDR2 are SNHLY and FYNNEI. Trimming removed 11 bases from V and 3 bases from J; junction bases left unmatched: 5. CDR3 DNA: TGTGCCCGAAGCGGGGGGATCTACAATGAGCAGTTCTTC. Its translation: CARSGGIYNEQFF.

Here the CDR3 reads CASSFTETGDGYTF. The CDR3 DNA sequence: TGCGCCAGCAGCTTTACCGAGACAGGGGATGGCTACACCTTC. This chain connects TRBV5-1 to TRBJ1-2; 8 bases are shared with TRBD1. Germline-derived CDR1 and CDR2 are SGHRS and YFSETQ. CDR3 length: 14 residues. After removal of 2 bases from V and 6 bases from J, the junction contained 6 bases not matched to a gene. Looking up the rest from reference TRBV5-1 and TRBJ1-2 gives the full variable domain: KAGVTQTPRYLIKTRGQQVTLSCSPISGHRSVSWYQQTPGQGLQFLFEYFSETQRNKGNFPGRFSGRQFSNSRSEMNVSTLELGDSALYLCASSFTETGDGYTFGSGTRLTVV.

This chain uses TRBV30 with TRBJ2-3; TRBD2 matches 7 bases. The germline gives CDR1 GTSNPN, CDR2 SVGIG (reference sequence). V was clipped by 2 bases and J by 5 bases; unmatched bases: 10. The CDR3 consists of 15 residues. DNA of the CDR3: TGTGCCTGGAGTCTCTCATCGGGGGGTTTAGATACGCAGTATTTT. Residues: CAWSLSSGGLDTQYF.

In its sample, this clone was seen a few times. V usage is TRBV25-1 and J usage is TRBJ2-6; D gene ambiguous. V lost 4 bases to trimming and J lost 0 bases, with 16 bases between them. The CDR3 length is 18 residues. Looked up from germline, CDR1 is MGHDK and CDR2 is SYGVNS. The CDR3 DNA reads TGTGCCAGCAGTGTCCGGAACACCAGACTCTCTGGGGCCAACGTCCTGACTTTC. This gives the protein CASSVRNTRLSGANVLTF.

This clone was seen a few times. The chain employs TRBV6-1 and TRBJ1-5, with D possibly TRBD1 on 6 matching bases. Germline V CDR1 and CDR2: MNHNS, SASEGT. Trimming pared 1 base from V and 4 bases from J, leaving 14 bases between. The CDR3 length is 16 residues. The CDR3 DNA is TGTGCCAGCAGTGAAGTCCGGCAGGGGCCTAATCAGCCCCAGCATTTT. Translating gives CASSEVRQGPNQPQHF.

Comments on this clone: The sample carries other DNA sequences with the same CDR3. J is TRBJ2-7 and V is TRBV5-1, with D maybe TRBD1 (5 bases). Germline CDR1 is SGHRS and CDR2 is YFSETQ. The CDR3 consists of 12 residues. V lost 2 bases and J lost 3, with 6 bases in between. Here the CDR3 DNA reads TGCGCCAGCAGCTTCCAGGGCTACGAGCAGTACTTC. Residues: CASSFQGYEQYF. The complete variable domain, with remaining parts taken from reference TRBV5-1 and TRBJ2-7, reads KAGVTQTPRYLIKTRGQQVTLSCSPISGHRSVSWYQQTPGQGLQFLFEYFSETQRNKGNFPGRFSGRQFSNSRSEMNVSTLELGDSALYLCASSFQGYEQYFGPGTRLTVT.

The gene calls are TRBV9 and TRBJ2-3; no clear D. CDR1 is SGDLS, CDR2 YYNGEE, per germline. V dropped 3 bases and J dropped 0 bases, with 8 bases sitting between them. The CDR3 is 14 residues long. The CDR3 DNA is TGTGCCAGCAGCGACGGGCTTAGCACAGATACGCAGTATTTT. Translating gives CASSDGLSTDTQYF.

This clone was seen a few times. CDR3 amino acids: CSVPPGGAGSDTQYF. CDR3 coding DNA: TGCAGCGTTCCTCCAGGGGGCGCTGGGTCAGATACGCAGTATTTT. The V and J genes are TRBV29-1 and TRBJ2-3, with 8 bases matching TRBD1. Germline CDR1 reads SQVTM; CDR2 reads ANQGSEA. V shed 5 bases and J 4 bases; nucleotides not matched to a gene: 11. This CDR3 region has 15 residues.

The chain uses TRBV29-1 and TRBJ2-7; 7 nucleotides align to TRBD2. V shed 6 bases and J 4 bases; nucleotides not matched to a gene: 9. CDR3 size: 13 residues. The germline V gene has CDR1 SQVTM and CDR2 ANQGSEA. In DNA, the CDR3 is TGCAGCGTGGCGGCGGGGGAATGGTACGAGCAGTACTTC. Its protein is CSVAAGEWYEQYF.

Details on this clone: This same CDR3 is encoded by further DNA sequences in the sample. The chain employs TRBV7-2 and TRBJ2-7; D is undetermined. This CDR3 contains 12 residues. Per germline, CDR1 SGHTA and CDR2 FQGNSA. V lost 4 bases and J 1 base, leaving 5 bases between the germline ends. CDR3 residues: CASSYVSYEQYF. The CDR3 nucleotides are TGTGCCAGCAGCTACGTTTCCTACGAGCAGTACTTC.